This T cell receptor (beta chain) was captured by sequencing in a study of cytomegalovirus exposure and HLA in healthy donors. About the study: Approximately 190 million T cells yielded 120 million or so unique TCR beta sequences, as an earlier analysis found. The Caucasian-associated ancestry cluster contained about four fifths of the 398 genotyped donors.

In the case of this clone: What it binds is not known.

The PCR was carried out with 60 Vbeta primers and 13 Jbeta primers. Profiled with immunoSEQ multiplex PCR; TCRdb holds only in-frame clones, not every one. Altogether 150,000 to 200,000 clones are present, roughly 85% being singletons, with the ten largest covering over 12%. Points from the study as a whole: It was taken for granted in presence/absence analyses that sequencing depth across donors was roughly uniform. Later analysis reportedly placed an Asian-associated ancestry cluster below the roughly 690-donor mean in N-insertions.

CDR1 and CDR2 from the germline V gene are MGHRA and YSYEKL. CDR3 length: 17 amino acids. Trimming took 0 bases from V and 2 from J, leaving 16 bases between them. This receptor was obtained from a man aged 50 or older in good health and CMV-seropositive. The chain has TRBV4-1 and TRBJ1-1, with unresolved D. The source material was PBMCs. The CDR3 loop is CASSQDRSTTPNTEAFF. CDR3 in DNA: TGCGCCAGCAGCCAAGATCGCAGCACGACTCCCAACACTGAAGCTTTCTTT.